This TCR beta chain appears in the sequencing data of a study of blood T cell repertoires in COVID-19. Overall study: There were acute and convalescent COVID-19 samples, and they came from the United States, Italy and Spain. From T cells, B-cell-depleted T cells, or PBMCs came the material, which was cDNA or gDNA.

The germline gives CDR1 LNHDA, CDR2 SQIVND (reference sequence). CDR3 length: 15 amino acids. V shed 6 bases and J 1 base; nucleotides not matched to a gene: 8. Authors' methods: Estimation of nucleated cell counts relied on the amplification of reference gene primers. Here immunoSEQ multiplex PCR was the method, and the copy in TCRdb shows in-frame clones only, minus some. V and J calls and clone size are given by that table; D and trimming were obtained from the DNA. Here the sample spans approximately 120,000 clones, around 80% being singletons. This clonotype originated in a man aged 35 to 55 with active or convalescent COVID-19. The chain couples TRBV19 to TRBJ1-1; 7 positions agree with TRBD1. The sequencing sample was made of peripheral blood. In DNA form, the CDR3 reads TGTGCCAGTAGCGGACAGGCGATAGCGAACACTGAAGCTTTCTTT. Protein product: CASSGQAIANTEAFF.